This T cell receptor (beta chain) stems from a study of T cell responses to AZD1222 COVID-19 vaccine. Findings and limits, study-wide: Spike-wide coverage was observed for vaccine-associated CD4 TCRs, with dominant responses at 160-218 and 743-854. Spike-specific TCR breadth and depth rose after two AZD1222 doses.

As regards this clone: Its target is unknown.

Pooling of second doses given at about 4 or about 12 weeks was done. Sequenced by immunoSEQ multiplex PCR; TCRdb stores in-frame clones only, minus some. Among around 80,000 clones, under 95% were seen once, and the ten largest hold approximately 8%. The germline V gene has CDR1 MNHEY and CDR2 SVGEGT. Trimming removed 5 bases from V and 7 bases from J; junction bases left unmatched: 2. The CDR3 has 12 amino acids. Sequenced material: peripheral blood, taken 28 days after the second AZD1222 dose. This chain links TRBV6-2 or TRBV6-3 with TRBJ1-5, with 7 nucleotides matching TRBD1. This TCR derives from an adult who received the AZD1222 COVID-19 vaccine. The CDR3 sequence is CASSGQDQPQHF. The CDR3 DNA sequence: TGTGCCAGCAGTGGACAGGACCAGCCCCAGCATTTT.